These 20 T cell receptor beta chains originate from one sample sequenced in a study. TCRdb passed the RT-PCR reads through MiXCR, listing each CDR3 protein once. The repertoire includes about 700,000 distinct CDR3 sequences, 12% to 15% of them detected once, and 3% to 4.5% sits in the top ten. The sample taken for sequencing was memory CD4+ T cells from blood. The origin of the receptors is a female donor in good health, serving as a healthy control.

In this sample, this clonotype turned up a few times. The chain employs TRBV20-1 and TRBJ2-7; a possible D gene is TRBD1 (6 bases). The CDR3 consists of 13 residues. The V gene's germline CDR1 is DFQATT and CDR2 SNEGSKA (reference sequence). Trimming took 3 bases from V and 2 from J, leaving 11 bases between them. CDR3 sequence reads: CSARHRVTYEQYF. CDR3 coding DNA: TGCAGTGCTAGGCACAGGGTGACCTACGAGCAGTACTTC.

This clonotype was seen only a few times. This sequence joins TRBV2 and TRBJ1-1; D is ambiguous. V was pared by 3 bases and J by 10 bases, with 15 bases between. Germline CDR1 and CDR2: SNHLY and FYNNEI. CDR3 length: 13 amino acids. CDR3 amino acids: CASSDNPDTRAFF. CDR3 DNA sequence: TGTGCCAGCAGTGACAACCCGGATACCAGAGCTTTCTTT.

This clonotype occurred many times. The V gene is TRBV5-1, the J gene TRBJ2-7, with D unresolved. V was clipped by 0 bases and J by 2 bases, with 9 bases between them. CDR1 is SGHRS and CDR2 is YFSETQ in the germline V gene. The CDR3 runs 14 residues. The CDR3 DNA reads TGCGCCAGCAGCTTGGAGAATCATCCCTACGAGCAGTACTTC. It specifies CASSLENHPYEQYF.

The chain links TRBV9 to TRBJ2-1, with no clear D. Germline CDR1 reads SGDLS; CDR2 reads YYNGEE. CDR3 size: 17 residues. The germline V and J ends were trimmed by 1 base and 1 base, with 15 bases remaining between them. The CDR3 bases are TGTGCCAGCAGCGTACCCCTTGCGCAGGAGTCCTACAATGAGCAGTTCTTC. Encoded protein: CASSVPLAQESYNEQFF.

This clonotype was counted a few times. V is TRBV12-3 or TRBV12-4 and J is TRBJ2-1, with D perhaps TRBD1 (7 bases). The CDR3 extends over 13 amino acids. Trimming took 6 bases from V and 7 from J, leaving 13 bases between them. CDR3 protein: CASRRDSKNEQFF. CDR3 nucleotides: TGTGCCAGCAGGCGGGACAGCAAAAATGAGCAGTTCTTC.

Details on this clonotype: A junction end diverges from the germline sequence, so it may reflect a read error. The chain recombines TRBV5-1 with TRBJ2-5; the D call may be TRBD1 or TRBD2 (5 bases each). Per the germline V gene, CDR1 is SGHRS and CDR2 is YFSETQ. The CDR3 runs to 14 residues. The CDR3 DNA reads as TGCGCCAGCAGCTTGGACACACCCAGGGAGACCCAATACTTC. Translated: CASSLDTPRETQYF.

This clonotype was found a few times. V gene TRBV5-1 combines with J gene TRBJ2-1, with D unclear. The CDR3 loop spans 15 amino acids. Deletions cut 1 base from V and 7 bases from J, with 15 bases between. CDR1 and CDR2 (germline): SGHRS, YFSETQ. The CDR3 nucleotides are TGCGCCAGCAGCTTGACCGGCGGCCAGGCGAATGAGCAGTTCTTC. It encodes CASSLTGGQANEQFF. Drawing the rest from reference TRBV5-1 and TRBJ2-1, the complete variable domain is KAGVTQTPRYLIKTRGQQVTLSCSPISGHRSVSWYQQTPGQGLQFLFEYFSETQRNKGNFPGRFSGRQFSNSRSEMNVSTLELGDSALYLCASSLTGGQANEQFFGPGTRLTVL.

CDR3 amino acids: CASSYSFGSPSYEQYF. CDR3 DNA: TGTGCCAGCAGTTACTCTTTCGGGAGCCCCTCCTACGAGCAGTACTTC. The chain carries TRBV6-5 and TRBJ2-7, with a tentative D call TRBD2 (6 bases). This CDR3 is built from 16 residues. Trimming left V 0 bases short and J 0 bases short, with 12 bases between. Germline loops: CDR1 MNHEY, CDR2 SVGAGI.

This clonotype was detected a few times. V is TRBV20-1 and J is TRBJ1-4; D not certain. Trimming took off 8 bases at V and 0 bases at J, with 13 bases between the two ends. The CDR3 has 14 amino acids. CDR1 is DFQATT, CDR2 SNEGSKA, per germline (reference sequence). CDR3 amino acids: CSTRKATTNEKLFF. The CDR3 bases are TGCAGTACGAGAAAGGCGACAACTAATGAAAAACTGTTTTTT.

This clonotype showed up just a few times. The chain has TRBV20-1 and TRBJ1-2; 8 nucleotides line up with TRBD1. Looked up from germline, CDR1 is DFQATT and CDR2 is SNEGSKA (reference sequence). The J segment lost 6 bases and the V segment lost 6 bases, leaving 9 bases of the junction unmatched. This CDR3 contains 13 residues. The CDR3 DNA reads as TGCAGTGCCCCATTTCAGGGGGCCGATGGCTACACCTTC. Protein sequence: CSAPFQGADGYTF.

This clonotype was found a few times. This rearrangement joins TRBV20-1 to TRBJ2-1; no clear D gene. The germline gives CDR1 DFQATT, CDR2 SNEGSKA (reference sequence). V was shortened by 6 bases and J by 0 bases, with 18 bases between the two germline ends. The CDR3 spans 16 residues. CDR3 DNA: TGCAGTGCCCTGGATCCTAGAGGAAGCTCCTACAATGAGCAGTTCTTC. Protein sequence: CSALDPRGSSYNEQFF.

This clonotype came up a few times. The chain combines TRBV29-1 with TRBJ1-4; D not certain. Between the trimmed V and J ends, which lost 7 bases and 8 bases, there was a span of 14 bases. From germline, CDR1 is SQVTM and CDR2 ANQGSEA. The CDR3 sequence is 12 residues long. CDR3 protein: CSAGRASEKLFF. The CDR3 bases are TGCAGCGCAGGCCGGGCCTCAGAAAAACTGTTTTTT.

This clonotype occurred many times. J is TRBJ1-2 and V is TRBV5-1; D gene ambiguous. This CDR3 comprises 15 residues. Trimming pared 8 bases from V and 2 bases from J, leaving 19 bases between. CDR1 is SGHRS, CDR2 YFSETQ, per germline. The CDR3 region is CASNRDSQGNYGYTF. The CDR3 DNA sequence: TGCGCCAGTAACCGGGATTCTCAAGGGAACTATGGCTACACCTTC. Using reference TRBV5-1 and TRBJ1-2 for the parts outside the CDR3, the full variable domain is KAGVTQTPRYLIKTRGQQVTLSCSPISGHRSVSWYQQTPGQGLQFLFEYFSETQRNKGNFPGRFSGRQFSNSRSEMNVSTLELGDSALYLCASNRDSQGNYGYTFGSGTRLTVV.

This clonotype was counted only a few times. The genes are TRBV12-3 or TRBV12-4 and TRBJ2-1; 9 bases agree with TRBD1. The CDR3 totals 13 residues. Unmatched junction bases numbered 6, after V lost 7 bases and J lost 8 bases. The CDR3 protein is CASTPDRGDEQFF. The CDR3 DNA follows: TGTGCCAGCACCCCGGACAGGGGCGATGAGCAGTTCTTC.

In this sample, this clonotype turned up once. The J gene is TRBJ1-2, the V gene TRBV19, with TRBD1 matching over 7 bases. CDR1 LNHDA and CDR2 SQIVND come from the germline V gene (reference sequence). With V trimmed by 4 bases and J by 8 bases, 4 bases remained unmatched. The CDR3 runs 12 residues. CDR3 sequence reads: CASSTGQFGYTF. The DNA for the CDR3 is TGTGCCAGTAGTACGGGACAGTTCGGCTACACCTTC.

A few counts support this clonotype. The J gene is TRBJ2-2, the V gene TRBV6-1, with TRBD1 matching over 9 bases. The J segment lost 4 bases and the V segment lost 7 bases, leaving 7 bases of the junction unmatched. The germline V gene encodes CDR1 MNHNS and CDR2 SASEGT. This CDR3 has 15 amino acids. CDR3 bases: TGTGCCAGCATCGACAGGGGGTCGGGCACCGGGGAGCTGTTTTTT. This encodes CASIDRGSGTGELFF.

This clonotype was counted only a few times. The chain combines TRBV20-1 with TRBJ2-7; 7 bases align to TRBD2. This CDR3 contains 14 residues. The ends lost 3 bases at V and 2 bases at J; junction bases unmatched: 7. Germline CDR1 is DFQATT and CDR2 is SNEGSKA (reference sequence). In DNA form, the CDR3 reads TGCAGTGCTAGGGCGGGGGAGAGGCCCTACGAGCAGTACTTC. As protein: CSARAGERPYEQYF.

This clonotype has a handful of counts. CDR3 coding DNA: TGTGCCAGCAGCGGACTGGACAGGGGCATGAACACTGAAGCTTTCTTT. Translation gives CASSGLDRGMNTEAFF. The chain links TRBV7-3 to TRBJ1-1, with 9 bases identical to TRBD1. J gave up 0 bases and V 5 bases, and 7 bases lay outside the gene matches. This CDR3 has 16 residues. Germline assignment: CDR1 SGHTA and CDR2 FQGTGA.

This clonotype was counted a few times. The chain combines TRBV10-1 with TRBJ2-5; 8 bases fit TRBD1. The germline CDR1 and CDR2 sequences are WNHNN and SYGVQD (reference sequence). V trimming: 6 bases; J trimming: 4 bases; junction bases outside the gene matches: 19. The CDR3 totals 18 residues. The CDR3 sequence is CASSRDRLDTGLAETQYF. The CDR3 DNA sequence: TGCGCCAGCAGCCGGGACAGGCTCGACACCGGATTAGCAGAGACCCAGTACTTC.

The table lists this clonotype with many counts. The rearrangement uses TRBV7-2 and TRBJ2-7, with 7 bases lining up with TRBD1. With V trimmed by 4 bases and J by 1 base, 4 bases remained unmatched. The CDR3 consists of 14 residues. Germline V gene lookup returns CDR1 SGHTA and CDR2 FQGNSA. The CDR3 protein is CASSSYRGSYEQYF. CDR3 in DNA: TGTGCCAGCAGCTCCTACAGGGGATCCTACGAGCAGTACTTC.